The 22 T cell receptor beta chains listed next were all sequenced from one sample in a study of Graves' ophthalmopathy and Graves' hyperthyroidism. RNA transcripts yielded amplified TCR beta CDR3 regions. An opening RT-PCR round employed HTBI primers and preceded a second-round multiplex PCR. Each CDR3 protein gets one entry after TCRdb re-called the multiplex PCR reads with MiXCR. Seen here are roughly 420,000 distinct CDR3 sequences, under 25% observed once, and the top ten hold 2.5% to 3.5%. The sequenced sample was peripheral blood. The receptor set was obtained from a woman between 18 and 30 years old with stable Graves' hyperthyroidism.

The rearrangement links TRBV12-3 or TRBV12-4 to TRBJ2-7; D gene ambiguous. Trimming removed 5 bases from V and 3 bases from J, with 14 bases in between. The CDR3 spans 14 residues. The CDR3 protein is CASSRGGAFYEQYF. In DNA, the CDR3 is TGTGCCAGCAGTAGAGGTGGAGCTTTCTACGAGCAGTACTTC.

This clonotype was observed at least ten times. This chain joins TRBV6-5 and TRBJ2-7, with D possibly matching TRBD1 (7 bases). The germline V gene encodes CDR1 MNHEY and CDR2 SVGAGI. CDR3 length: 13 residues. V was cut by 6 bases and J by 3 bases, with 12 bases left in between. The CDR3 region has the DNA TGTGCCAGCAGCTCGCGGGACAGCTACGAGCAGTACTTC. As protein: CASSSRDSYEQYF.

The rearrangement links TRBV6-2 or TRBV6-3 to TRBJ2-5, with D perhaps matching TRBD2 (6 bases). Germline V gene lookup returns CDR1 MNHEY and CDR2 SVGEGT. Trimming stripped 7 bases from V and 7 bases from J, with 22 bases between. The CDR3 is 15 residues long. CDR3 sequence: CASIARDSIRRTQYF. CDR3 coding DNA: TGTGCCAGCATCGCAAGGGACTCGATCCGCAGGACCCAGTACTTC.

This clonotype was seen a handful of times. The chain is built from TRBV3-1 and TRBJ2-7; perhaps TRBD2 as D (5 bases). V lost 1 base, J lost 12 bases, and 13 bases lay in between. The CDR3 runs to 12 residues. The germline V gene has CDR1 LGHDT and CDR2 YNNKEL (reference sequence). The CDR3 sequence is CASSQALGAVYF. CDR3 bases: TGTGCCAGCAGCCAAGCCTTGGGAGCGGTGTACTTC.

This clonotype was observed many times. The chain is built from TRBV27 and TRBJ2-7; TRBD2 aligns across 9 bases. Trimming cost V 3 bases and J 7 bases; bases outside gene matches: 7. CDR1 and CDR2 (germline): MNHEY, SMNVEV (reference sequence). CDR3 length equals 14 residues. CDR3 nucleotides: TGTGCCAGCAGTTTGGTTAGCGGGAGCTGGGAGCAGTACTTC. As protein: CASSLVSGSWEQYF.

This clonotype was recorded many times. The chain is built from TRBV5-1 and TRBJ2-7, with a possible D match to TRBD2 (5 bases). The CDR3 is 14 amino acids. Germline loops: CDR1 SGHRS, CDR2 YFSETQ. The V gene lost 1 base and the J gene lost 4 bases, with 12 bases spanning the gap. CDR3 in amino acids: CASSLSGGAYEQYF. The CDR3 DNA is TGCGCCAGCAGCTTGAGCGGAGGTGCGTACGAGCAGTACTTC.

The V and J genes are TRBV12-3 or TRBV12-4 and TRBJ1-5; D is uncertain. The germline V and J ends were trimmed by 5 bases and 7 bases, with 12 bases remaining between them. The CDR3 length is 13 residues. CDR3 in amino acids: CASSPYAAQPQHF. CDR3 nucleotide sequence: TGTGCCAGCAGTCCATATGCGGCACAGCCCCAGCATTTT.

This clonotype was counted at least ten times. This chain uses TRBV7-2 with TRBJ2-4, with 11 positions matching TRBD2. Germline CDR1 is SGHTA and CDR2 is FQGNSA. Trimming cost V 4 bases and J 7 bases; bases outside gene matches: 3. The CDR3 length is 14 residues. CDR3: CASSSIAGGNIQYF. In DNA, the CDR3 is TGTGCCAGCAGCTCAATAGCGGGAGGGAACATTCAGTACTTC.

V and J are TRBV6-2 or TRBV6-3 and TRBJ1-5, with no clear D. From germline, CDR1 is MNHEY and CDR2 SVGEGT. V was clipped by 6 bases and J by 6 bases, with 9 bases between them. This CDR3 spans 12 amino acids. CDR3 in DNA: TGTGCCAGCAGGGATCCGTCTCAGCCCCAGCATTTT. It specifies CASRDPSQPQHF.

This rearrangement joins TRBV6-1 to TRBJ2-6, with TRBD2 as a possible D gene (5 bases). CDR1 MNHNS and CDR2 SASEGT come from the germline V gene. V was clipped by 2 bases and J by 4 bases, with 9 bases between them. This CDR3 has 15 residues. The DNA for the CDR3 is TGTGCCAGCAGTGAATTTTCGGGGGGGGCCAACGTCCTGACTTTC. Encoded protein: CASSEFSGGANVLTF.

V is TRBV6-5 and J is TRBJ1-6, with D uncertain. Germline V CDR1 and CDR2: MNHEY, SVGAGI. This CDR3 has 15 amino acids. Trimming left V 0 bases short and J 7 bases short, with 10 bases between. In DNA form, the CDR3 reads TGTGCCAGCAGTTACTCATCTGTGGGGAATTCACCCCTCCACTTT. Translated: CASSYSSVGNSPLHF.

This chain uses TRBV25-1 with TRBJ2-5; 10 positions match TRBD1. The germline gives CDR1 MGHDK, CDR2 SYGVNS. The V segment lost 1 base and the J segment 7 bases; nucleotides outside the gene matches: 9. This CDR3 is built from 16 residues. CDR3 in DNA: TGTGCCAGCAGTGAATTGGGTTTGGGACAGGGGCGGACCCAGTACTTC. Its protein is CASSELGLGQGRTQYF.

This sequence joins TRBV12-3 or TRBV12-4 and TRBJ2-7, with 10 bases identical to TRBD2. The V segment lost 4 bases and the J segment 6 bases; nucleotides outside the gene matches: 9. The CDR3 runs 15 residues. The CDR3 spells CASSYRSGTSVEQYF. DNA of the CDR3: TGTGCCAGCAGTTACCGTTCTGGGACTAGCGTCGAGCAGTACTTC.

This clonotype was detected only a few times. This rearrangement joins TRBV18 to TRBJ1-5, with D hard to call. Trimming shortened V by 3 bases and J by 6 bases, and 18 bases separated the two germline ends. Germline values: CDR1 KGHSH, CDR2 LQKENI. The CDR3 has 16 amino acids. CDR3 in amino acids: CASSPLYSRQTQPQHF. CDR3 in DNA: TGTGCCAGCTCACCTCTTTATTCGAGGCAGACTCAGCCCCAGCATTTT.

This clonotype was seen repeatedly, ten times or more. This chain joins TRBV19 and TRBJ2-7, with D possibly being TRBD1 or TRBD2 (6 bases each). The CDR3 consists of 15 residues. CDR1 is LNHDA, CDR2 SQIVND, per germline (reference sequence). V lost 4 bases to trimming and J lost 2 bases, with 15 bases between them. CDR3 loop: CASSKGGTKTYEQYF. Written as DNA, the CDR3 is TGTGCCAGTAGTAAGGGCGGGACAAAGACCTACGAGCAGTACTTC.

This clonotype was recorded many times. This chain connects TRBV7-6 to TRBJ2-7; 11 bases line up with TRBD2. Looked up from germline, CDR1 is SGHVS and CDR2 is FNYEAQ. The CDR3 loop spans 14 amino acids. V lost 1 base and J lost 5; bases outside the gene matches: 1. The chain's CDR3 is CASSLGGLADEQYF. The CDR3 DNA sequence: TGTGCCAGCAGCTTAGGGGGACTAGCGGACGAGCAGTACTTC.

In this sample, this clonotype turned up many times. The V call is TRBV25-1, the J call TRBJ2-7; unclear D gene. The CDR3 runs to 13 residues. Trimming cost V 3 bases and J 0 bases, with 6 bases left between them. CDR1 and CDR2 from the germline V gene are MGHDK and SYGVNS. The DNA of the CDR3 is TGTGCCAGCAGTGATCAGTACTCCTACGAGCAGTACTTC. This codes for CASSDQYSYEQYF.

This clonotype was seen ten or more times. The chain joins TRBV6-5 to TRBJ2-7; TRBD2 matches at 11 bases. V lost 2 bases, J lost 4 bases, and 7 bases stayed unmatched. This CDR3 contains 16 residues. Germline lookup yields CDR1 MNHEY and CDR2 SVGAGI. CDR3 nucleotides: TGTGCCAGCAGTTACCTCACTAGCGGGAGTCCATACGAGCAGTACTTC. Translating gives CASSYLTSGSPYEQYF.

A word on this clonotype: Possible read error: a much larger clone is one base away. The V call is TRBV20-1, the J call TRBJ1-5; maybe TRBD1 (5 bases). V lost 4 bases and J lost 5, with 18 bases in between. CDR1 and CDR2 (germline): DFQATT, SNEGSKA (reference sequence). The CDR3 spans 15 residues. CDR3: CSAIVEGRGYQPQHF. CDR3 in DNA: TGCAGTGCTATAGTTGAGGGAAGGGGATATCAGCCCCAGCATTTT.

The V gene is TRBV6-2 or TRBV6-3, the J gene TRBJ2-4; D possibly uses TRBD1 or TRBD2 (5 bases each). The CDR3 is made up of 15 amino acids. V lost 5 bases and J lost 0, with 11 bases in between. Germline CDR1 and CDR2: MNHEY and SVGEGT. The CDR3 DNA sequence: TGTGCCAGCAGTCCAACCGGGACAGCCAAAAACATTCAGTACTTC. Amino acid sequence: CASSPTGTAKNIQYF.

This sequence joins TRBV6-1 and TRBJ2-7; D is uncertain. Trimming left V 3 bases short and J 2 bases short, with 5 bases between. The germline gives CDR1 MNHNS, CDR2 SASEGT. The CDR3 contains 12 residues. The CDR3 nucleotides are TGTGCCAGCAGTGACCAGGCCTACGAGCAGTACTTC. This sequence encodes CASSDQAYEQYF.

This clonotype was seen a handful of times. J is TRBJ1-3 and V is TRBV6-5; 9 positions agree with TRBD1. This CDR3 has 16 amino acids. V shed 2 bases, J shed 2 bases, and the junction held 4 bases outside the gene matches. In germline, CDR1 is MNHEY, CDR2 SVGAGI. The chain's CDR3 is CASSYINRGPGNTIYF. The DNA of the CDR3 is TGTGCCAGCAGTTACATAAACAGGGGGCCTGGAAACACCATATATTTT.